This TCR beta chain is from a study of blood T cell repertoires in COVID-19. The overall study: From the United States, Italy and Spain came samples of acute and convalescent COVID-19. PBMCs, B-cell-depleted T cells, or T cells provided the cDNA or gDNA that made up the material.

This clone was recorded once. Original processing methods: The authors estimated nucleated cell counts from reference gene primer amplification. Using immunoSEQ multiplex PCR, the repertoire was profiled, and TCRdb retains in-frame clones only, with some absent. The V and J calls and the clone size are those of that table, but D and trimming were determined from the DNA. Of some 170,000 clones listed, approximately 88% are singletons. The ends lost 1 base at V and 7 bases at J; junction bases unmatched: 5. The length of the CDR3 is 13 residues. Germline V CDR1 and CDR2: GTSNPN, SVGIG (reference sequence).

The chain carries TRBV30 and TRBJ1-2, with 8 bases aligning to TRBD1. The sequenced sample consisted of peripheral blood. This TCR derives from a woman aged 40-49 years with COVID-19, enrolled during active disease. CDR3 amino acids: CAWSAGGEFGYTF. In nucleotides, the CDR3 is TGTGCCTGGAGTGCAGGGGGCGAGTTTGGCTACACCTTC.